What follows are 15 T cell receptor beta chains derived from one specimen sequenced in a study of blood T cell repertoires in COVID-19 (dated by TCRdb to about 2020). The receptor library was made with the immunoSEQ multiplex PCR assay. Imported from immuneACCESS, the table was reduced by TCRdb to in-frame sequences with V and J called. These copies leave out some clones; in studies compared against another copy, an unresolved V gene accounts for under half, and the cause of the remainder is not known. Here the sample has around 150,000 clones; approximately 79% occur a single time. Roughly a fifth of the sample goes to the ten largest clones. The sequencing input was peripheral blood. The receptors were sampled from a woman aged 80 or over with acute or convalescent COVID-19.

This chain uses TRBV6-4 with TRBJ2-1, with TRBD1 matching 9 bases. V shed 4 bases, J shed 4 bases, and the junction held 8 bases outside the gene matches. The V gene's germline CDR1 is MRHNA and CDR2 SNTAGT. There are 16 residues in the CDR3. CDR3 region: CASSASRTGVYNEQFF. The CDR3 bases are TGTGCCAGCAGTGCTAGCCGGACAGGGGTTTACAATGAGCAGTTCTTC.

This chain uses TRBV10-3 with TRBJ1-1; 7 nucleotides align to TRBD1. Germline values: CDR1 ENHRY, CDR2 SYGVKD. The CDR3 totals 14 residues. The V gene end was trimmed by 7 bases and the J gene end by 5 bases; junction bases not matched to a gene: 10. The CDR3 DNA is TGTGCCATCAACCCGACAGGGATTGAGACTGAAGCTTTCTTT. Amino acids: CAINPTGIETEAFF.

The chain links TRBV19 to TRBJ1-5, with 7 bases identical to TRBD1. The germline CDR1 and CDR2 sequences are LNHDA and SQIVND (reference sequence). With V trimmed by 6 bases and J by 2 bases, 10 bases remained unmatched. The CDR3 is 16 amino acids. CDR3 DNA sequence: TGTGCCAGTAGGATGACAGGGCGAAGTGGCAATCAGCCCCAGCATTTT. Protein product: CASRMTGRSGNQPQHF.

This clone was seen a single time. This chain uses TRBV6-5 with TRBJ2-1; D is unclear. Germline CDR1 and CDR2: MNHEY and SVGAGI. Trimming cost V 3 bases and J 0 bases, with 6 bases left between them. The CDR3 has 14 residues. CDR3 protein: CASSYRSSYNEQFF. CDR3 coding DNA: TGTGCCAGCAGTTATAGGAGCTCCTACAATGAGCAGTTCTTC.

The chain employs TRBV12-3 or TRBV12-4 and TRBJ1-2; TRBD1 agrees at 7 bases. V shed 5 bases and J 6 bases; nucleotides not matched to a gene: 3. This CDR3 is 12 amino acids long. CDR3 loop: CASSPGQHGYTF. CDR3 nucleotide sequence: TGTGCCAGCAGTCCGGGACAGCATGGCTACACCTTC.

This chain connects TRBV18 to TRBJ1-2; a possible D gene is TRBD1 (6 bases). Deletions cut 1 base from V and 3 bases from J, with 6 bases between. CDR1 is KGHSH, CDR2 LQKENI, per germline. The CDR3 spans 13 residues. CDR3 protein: CASSPRTDYGYTF. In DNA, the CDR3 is TGTGCCAGCTCACCACGGACAGACTATGGCTACACCTTC.

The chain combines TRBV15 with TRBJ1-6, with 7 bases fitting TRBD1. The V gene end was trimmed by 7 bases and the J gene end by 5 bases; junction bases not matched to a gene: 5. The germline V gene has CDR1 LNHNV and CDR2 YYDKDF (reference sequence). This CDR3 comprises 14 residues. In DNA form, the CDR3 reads TGTGCCACCAAGGGGGACAGAAATAATTCACCCCTCCACTTT. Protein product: CATKGDRNNSPLHF.

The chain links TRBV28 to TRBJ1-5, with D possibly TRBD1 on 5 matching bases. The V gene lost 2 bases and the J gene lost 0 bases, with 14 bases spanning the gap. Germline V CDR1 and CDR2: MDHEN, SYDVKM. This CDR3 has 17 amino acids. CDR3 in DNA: TGTGCCAGCAGTTTACCCGGGACTGTCTATAGCAATCAGCCCCAGCATTTT. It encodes CASSLPGTVYSNQPQHF. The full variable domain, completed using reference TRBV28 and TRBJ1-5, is DVKVTQSSRYLVKRTGEKVFLECVQDMDHENMFWYRQDPGLGLRLIYFSYDVKMKEKGDIPEGYSVSREKKERFSLILESASTNQTSMYLCASSLPGTVYSNQPQHFGDGTRLSIL.

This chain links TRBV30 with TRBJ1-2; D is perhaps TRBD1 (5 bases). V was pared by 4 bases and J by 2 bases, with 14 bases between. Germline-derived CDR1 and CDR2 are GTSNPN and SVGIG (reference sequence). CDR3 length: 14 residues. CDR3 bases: TGTGCCTGGATTCGGGGGTTTCCAAACTATGGCTACACCTTC. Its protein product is CAWIRGFPNYGYTF.

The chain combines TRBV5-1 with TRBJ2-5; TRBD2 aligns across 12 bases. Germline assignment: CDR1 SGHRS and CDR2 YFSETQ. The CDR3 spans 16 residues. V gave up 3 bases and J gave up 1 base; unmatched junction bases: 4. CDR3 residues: CASSSQLAGGQETQYF. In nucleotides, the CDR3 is TGCGCCAGCAGCTCACAACTAGCGGGAGGCCAAGAGACCCAGTACTTC.

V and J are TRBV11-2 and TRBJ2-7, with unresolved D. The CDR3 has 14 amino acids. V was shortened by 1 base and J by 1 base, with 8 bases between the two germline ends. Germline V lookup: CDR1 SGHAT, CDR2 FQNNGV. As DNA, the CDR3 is TGTGCCAGCAGCTTAGTGTGGCAGTCCTACGAGCAGTACTTC. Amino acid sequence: CASSLVWQSYEQYF.

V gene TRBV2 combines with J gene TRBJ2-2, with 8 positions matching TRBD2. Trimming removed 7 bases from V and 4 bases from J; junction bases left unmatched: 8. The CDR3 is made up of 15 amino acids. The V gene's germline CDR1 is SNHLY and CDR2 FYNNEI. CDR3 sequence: CASIGLAGSTGELFF. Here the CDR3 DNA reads TGTGCCAGCATCGGGCTAGCGGGCAGCACCGGGGAGCTGTTTTTT.

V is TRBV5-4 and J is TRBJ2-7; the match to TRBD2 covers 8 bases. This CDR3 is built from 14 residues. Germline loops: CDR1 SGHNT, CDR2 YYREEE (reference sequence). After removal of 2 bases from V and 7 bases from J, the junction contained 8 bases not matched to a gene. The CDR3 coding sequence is TGTGCCAGCAGCTTTATAGCGGGATCCGATGAGCAGTACTTC. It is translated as CASSFIAGSDEQYF.

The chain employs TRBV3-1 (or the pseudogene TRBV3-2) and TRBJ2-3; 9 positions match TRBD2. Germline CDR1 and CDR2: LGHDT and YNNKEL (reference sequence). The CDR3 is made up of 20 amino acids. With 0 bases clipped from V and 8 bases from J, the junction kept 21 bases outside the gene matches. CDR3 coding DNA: TGTGCCAGCAGCCAAGATAGGCTAGCGGGAATGTTTGGGAGGGGGGCTACGCAGTATTTT. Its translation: CASSQDRLAGMFGRGATQYF.

The CDR3 nucleotides read TGTGCCAGCAGCTTGGGACTAGCGGGAGGGATAATCACAGATACGCAGTATTTT. This gives the protein CASSLGLAGGIITDTQYF. The chain employs TRBV9 and TRBJ2-3; 16 nucleotides line up with TRBD2. CDR1 and CDR2 from the germline V gene are SGDLS and YYNGEE. The CDR3 sequence is 18 residues long. Germline trimming cut 4 bases from V and 2 bases from J; bases unmatched to any gene: 7.